A selection of T cell receptor beta chains follows, all from one sample in a study of cytomegalovirus exposure and HLA in healthy donors. Using immunoSEQ multiplex PCR, the repertoire was profiled, and TCRdb retains in-frame clones only, with some absent. The sample has 100,000 to 150,000 clones; roughly 80% are singletons. Material for sequencing was PBMCs. These receptors all stem from a man between 18 and 35 years old in good health and CMV-seropositive. CDR3s include the opening cysteine and the closing phenylalanine or tryptophan. D genes are given only for firm matches. Size is stated for part of the rows, as once, few or many counts, or as a class when the clone is expanded.

d_gene | abundance | j_gene | v_gene | CDR3aa | CDR3nt
TRBD1 | - | TRBJ2-7 | TRBV7-9 | CASSTEGGPYEQYF | TGTGCCAGCAGCACGGAAGGGGGCCCCTACGAGCAGTACTTC
TRBD1 | - | TRBJ1-5 | TRBV10-2 | CASSEPSGGASNQPQHF | TGCGCCAGCAGTGAACCGTCAGGGGGCGCGAGCAATCAGCCCCAGCATTTT
- | - | TRBJ2-3 | TRBV7-9 | CASSTDTQYF | TGTGCCAGCAGTACTGATACGCAGTATTTT
- | few | TRBJ1-1 | TRBV5-6 | CASSWAGGAGTEAFF | TGTGCCAGCAGCTGGGCGGGGGGGGCCGGTACTGAAGCTTTCTTT
TRBD1 | - | TRBJ2-6 | TRBV28 | CASSSGTASGANVLTF | TGTGCCAGCAGTTCCGGGACAGCCTCTGGGGCCAACGTCCTGACTTTC
TRBD1 | few | TRBJ1-5 | TRBV4-1 | CASSQIHPGGVSTQPQHF | TGCGCCAGCAGCCAGATTCATCCAGGGGGAGTATCGACTCAGCCCCAGCATTTT
TRBD1 | - | TRBJ2-2 | TRBV7-9 | CASPTGVGYTGELFF | TGTGCCAGCCCAACAGGGGTAGGGTACACCGGGGAGCTGTTTTTT
- | - | TRBJ1-3 | TRBV28 | CASSLGGSGNTIYF | TGTGCCAGCAGTTTGGGGGGCTCTGGAAACACCATATATTTT
- | - | TRBJ1-1 | TRBV7-6 | CASSLLGTVTEAFF | TGTGCCAGCAGCCTTCTAGGGACTGTCACTGAAGCTTTCTTT
TRBD1 | once | TRBJ1-1 | TRBV7-9 | CASSRDRNYMNTEAFF | TGTGCCAGCAGCCGGGACAGAAACTACATGAACACTGAAGCTTTCTTT
TRBD1 | - | TRBJ2-3 | TRBV5-6 | CASGTDPSTDTQYF | TGTGCCAGTGGGACAGACCCTAGCACAGATACGCAGTATTTT
TRBD1 | - | TRBJ1-2 | TRBV11-1 | CASSTQGADGYTF | TGTGCCAGCAGCACACAGGGGGCGGATGGCTACACCTTC
TRBD2 | - | TRBJ2-3 | TRBV30 | CAWSILAGGTDTQYF | TGTGCCTGGAGTATACTAGCGGGGGGCACAGATACGCAGTATTTT
TRBD2 | - | TRBJ2-7 | TRBV7-2 | CASSFLSGVEQYF | TGTGCCAGCAGCTTTCTGAGCGGGGTCGAGCAGTACTTC
TRBD1 | few | TRBJ1-6 | TRBV5-6 | CASSAGTGWSPLHF | TGTGCCAGCAGCGCCGGGACAGGGTGGTCACCCCTCCACTTT
TRBD2 | - | TRBJ2-3 | TRBV9 | CASSVGTPGLAGGDTQYF | TGTGCCAGCAGCGTAGGAACCCCGGGACTAGCGGGGGGGGATACGCAGTATTTT
TRBD1 | - | TRBJ2-5 | TRBV11-2 | CASSHGTGERETQYF | TGTGCCAGCAGCCATGGGACAGGGGAAAGGGAGACCCAGTACTTC
TRBD1 | - | TRBJ2-7 | TRBV30 | CAWSPETGTYEQYF | TGTGCCTGGAGTCCGGAGACAGGGACCTACGAGCAGTACTTC
TRBD2 | - | TRBJ2-3 | TRBV9 | CASGGDSTDTQYF | TGTGCCAGCGGGGGGGACAGCACAGATACGCAGTATTTT
- | - | TRBJ2-2 | TRBV11-2 | CASSPRGSNTGELFF | TGTGCCAGCAGTCCACGGGGTTCGAACACCGGGGAGCTGTTTTTT
- | - | TRBJ2-5 | TRBV29-1 | CSATGHLETQYF | TGCAGCGCCACCGGACACTTAGAGACCCAGTACTTC
TRBD2 | - | TRBJ2-1 | TRBV28 | CASSWGGWQFF | TGTGCCAGCAGTTGGGGGGGATGGCAGTTCTTC
- | - | TRBJ2-1 | TRBV5-1 | CASSLSNEQFF | TGCGCCAGCAGTCTTAGCAATGAGCAGTTCTTC
- | - | TRBJ1-2 | TRBV5-4 | CASSFSGNGYTF | TGTGCCAGCAGCTTCTCCGGGAATGGCTACACCTTC
- | - | TRBJ1-2 | TRBV7-9 | CASSLRTLSNYGYTF | TGTGCCAGCAGCTTAAGGACTCTATCTAACTATGGCTACACCTTC
- | - | TRBJ1-4 | TRBV5-1 | CASSLDTTNEKLFF | TGCGCCAGCAGCTTGGATACAACTAATGAAAAACTGTTTTTT
- | - | TRBJ1-5 | TRBV5-1 | CASSLAGGAGQPQHF | TGCGCCAGCAGCTTGGCTGGGGGCGCAGGCCAGCCCCAGCATTTT
TRBD1 | - | TRBJ1-4 | TRBV7-9 | CASSRDRGQSEKLFF | TGTGCCAGCAGCAGGGACAGGGGGCAGAGTGAAAAACTGTTTTTT
- | - | TRBJ2-7 | TRBV28 | CASSYLSGQGIDEQYF | TGTGCCAGCAGTTATCTTTCCGGGCAGGGGATCGACGAGCAGTACTTC
TRBD1 | - | TRBJ2-7 | TRBV7-9 | CASSPRTGPTYYEQYF | TGTGCCAGCAGCCCCCGGACAGGCCCAACCTACTACGAGCAGTACTTC
- | once | TRBJ2-7 | TRBV5-4 | CASSLSQGSYEQYF | TGTGCCAGCAGCTTGAGCCAGGGCTCCTACGAGCAGTACTTC
TRBD2 | - | TRBJ2-1 | TRBV7-9 | CASCPTSGSYNEQFF | TGTGCCAGTTGCCCGACTAGCGGGAGCTACAATGAGCAGTTCTTC
- | few | TRBJ1-1 | TRBV9 | CASSISSGGSAEAFF | TGTGCCAGCAGCATTAGCTCGGGGGGAAGTGCTGAAGCTTTCTTT
- | - | TRBJ1-1 | TRBV5-6 | CASSLLGAGTEAFF | TGTGCCAGCAGCTTATTGGGGGCTGGGACTGAAGCTTTCTTT
- | - | TRBJ1-1 | TRBV18 | CASSLSEGTEAFF | TGTGCCAGCTCACTATCGGAGGGCACTGAAGCTTTCTTT
- | - | TRBJ2-1 | TRBV5-6 | CASGPFSASASSYNEQFF | TGTGCCAGCGGCCCCTTTAGTGCTAGTGCCAGCTCCTACAATGAGCAGTTCTTC
TRBD2 | - | TRBJ2-1 | TRBV5-1 | CASSPSGGSYNEQFF | TGCGCCAGCAGCCCCAGCGGGGGGTCCTACAATGAGCAGTTCTTC